This record looks at one T cell receptor (beta chain) sequence and its context. As yet, its antigen is unknown. The V segment lost 3 bases and the J segment 11 bases; nucleotides outside the gene matches: 7. This CDR3 is 13 amino acids long. From germline, CDR1 is MNHNS and CDR2 SASEGT. Repertoires were generated with immunoSEQ multiplex PCR, while TCRdb's copy carries only in-frame clones and drops some. The sample records over 200,000 clones, approximately 80% being singletons. This sample was taken from a study of cytomegalovirus exposure and HLA in healthy donors. For the study at large: The 120 validation repertoires, a later analysis reported, used the same platform as the roughly 730 repertoires from the first cohort.

General study results and limits: The study designated 150 to 200 TCR beta chains cytomegalovirus-associated. That first-cohort TCR clusters tended to co-occur in the roughly 130 validation repertoires was found in a later analysis.

The receptor comes from a woman aged 30 to 39 in good health and CMV-seropositive. The chain is built from TRBV6-1 and TRBJ2-1; 7 positions match TRBD2. What was sequenced was PBMCs. CDR3 residues: CASSDERRGKQFF. The CDR3 nucleotides read TGTGCCAGCAGTGACGAGAGGCGGGGGAAGCAGTTCTTC.